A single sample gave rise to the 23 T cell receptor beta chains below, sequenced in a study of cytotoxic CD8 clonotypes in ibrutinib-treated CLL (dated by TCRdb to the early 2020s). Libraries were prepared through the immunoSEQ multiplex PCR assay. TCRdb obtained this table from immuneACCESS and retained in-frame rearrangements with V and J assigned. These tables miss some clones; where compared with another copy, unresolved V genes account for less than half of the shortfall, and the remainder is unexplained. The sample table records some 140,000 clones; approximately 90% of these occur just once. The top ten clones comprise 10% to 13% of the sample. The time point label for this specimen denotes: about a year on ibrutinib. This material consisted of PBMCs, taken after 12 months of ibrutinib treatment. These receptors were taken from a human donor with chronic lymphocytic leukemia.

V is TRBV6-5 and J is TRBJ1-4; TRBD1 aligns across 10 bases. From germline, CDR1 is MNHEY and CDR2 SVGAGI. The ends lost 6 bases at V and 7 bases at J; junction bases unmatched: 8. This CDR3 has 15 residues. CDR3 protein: CASRGGQGWSEKLFF. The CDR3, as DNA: TGTGCCAGCAGAGGGGGACAGGGGTGGAGTGAAAAACTGTTTTTT.

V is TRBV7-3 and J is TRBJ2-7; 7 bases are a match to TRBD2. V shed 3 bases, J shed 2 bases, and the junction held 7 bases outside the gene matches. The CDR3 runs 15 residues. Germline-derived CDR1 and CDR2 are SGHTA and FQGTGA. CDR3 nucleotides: TGTGCCAGCAGCTTCGGGGGGACGCCAACCTACGAGCAGTACTTC. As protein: CASSFGGTPTYEQYF.

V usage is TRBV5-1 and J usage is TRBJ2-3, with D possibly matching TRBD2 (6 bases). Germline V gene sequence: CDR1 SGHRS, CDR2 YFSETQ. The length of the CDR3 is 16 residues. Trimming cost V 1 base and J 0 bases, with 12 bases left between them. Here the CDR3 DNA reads TGCGCCAGCAGCTTGAGAGGAGGGCCAAGCACAGATACGCAGTATTTT. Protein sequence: CASSLRGGPSTDTQYF. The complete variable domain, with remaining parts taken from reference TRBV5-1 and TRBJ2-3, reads KAGVTQTPRYLIKTRGQQVTLSCSPISGHRSVSWYQQTPGQGLQFLFEYFSETQRNKGNFPGRFSGRQFSNSRSEMNVSTLELGDSALYLCASSLRGGPSTDTQYFGPGTRLTVL.

CDR3 in amino acids: CAWTHSGAKNIQYF. In nucleotides, the CDR3 is TGTGCCTGGACCCATAGCGGGGCCAAAAACATTCAGTACTTC. The rearrangement joins TRBV30 to TRBJ2-4; 7 nucleotides match TRBD2. CDR1 is GTSNPN, CDR2 SVGIG, per germline (reference sequence). The CDR3 contains 14 residues. Unmatched junction bases numbered 4, after V lost 4 bases and J lost 1 base.

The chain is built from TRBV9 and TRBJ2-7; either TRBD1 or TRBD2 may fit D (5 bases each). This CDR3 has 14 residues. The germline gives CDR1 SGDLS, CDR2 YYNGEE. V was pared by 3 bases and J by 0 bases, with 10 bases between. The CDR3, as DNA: TGTGCCAGCAGCGCGGGACGGTCCTCCTACGAGCAGTACTTC. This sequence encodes CASSAGRSSYEQYF.

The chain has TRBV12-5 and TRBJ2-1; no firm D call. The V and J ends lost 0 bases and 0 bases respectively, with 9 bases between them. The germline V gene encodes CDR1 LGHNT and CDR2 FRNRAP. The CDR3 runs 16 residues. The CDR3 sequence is CASGLVVGSSYNEQFF. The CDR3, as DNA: TGTGCTAGTGGTTTGGTAGTGGGGTCCTCCTACAATGAGCAGTTCTTC.

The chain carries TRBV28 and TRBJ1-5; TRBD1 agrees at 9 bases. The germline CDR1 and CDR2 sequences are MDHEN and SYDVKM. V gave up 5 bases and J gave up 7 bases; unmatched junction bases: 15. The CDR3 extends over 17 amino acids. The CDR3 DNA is TGTGCCAGCAGTCCTCCTTCCCGGGACAGGGTATGGCAGCCCCAGCATTTT. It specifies CASSPPSRDRVWQPQHF.

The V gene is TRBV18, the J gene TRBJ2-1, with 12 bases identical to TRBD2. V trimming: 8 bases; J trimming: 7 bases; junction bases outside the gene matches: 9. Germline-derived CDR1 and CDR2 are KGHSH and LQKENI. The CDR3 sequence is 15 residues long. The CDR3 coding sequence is TGTGCCAGCACTCCTCTAGCGGGAGGGGTGAATGAGCAGTTCTTC. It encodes CASTPLAGGVNEQFF.

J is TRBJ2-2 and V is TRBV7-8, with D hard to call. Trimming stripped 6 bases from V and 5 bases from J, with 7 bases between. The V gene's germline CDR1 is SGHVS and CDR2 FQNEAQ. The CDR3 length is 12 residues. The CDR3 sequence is CASRDGTGELFF. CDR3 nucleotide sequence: TGTGCCAGCAGAGACGGGACCGGGGAGCTGTTTTTT. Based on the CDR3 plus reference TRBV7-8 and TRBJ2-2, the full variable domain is GAGVSQSPRYKVAKRGQDVALRCDPISGHVSLFWYQQALGQGPEFLTYFQNEAQLDKSGLPSDRFFAERPEGSVSTLKIQRTQQEDSAVYLCASRDGTGELFFGEGSRLTVL.

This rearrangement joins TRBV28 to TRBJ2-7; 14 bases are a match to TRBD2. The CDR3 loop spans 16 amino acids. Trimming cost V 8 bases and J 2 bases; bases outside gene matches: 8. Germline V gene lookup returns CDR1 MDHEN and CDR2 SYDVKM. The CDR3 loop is CASSTTGLAGAYEQYF. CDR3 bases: TGTGCCAGCTCTACTACGGGACTAGCGGGAGCCTACGAGCAGTACTTC.

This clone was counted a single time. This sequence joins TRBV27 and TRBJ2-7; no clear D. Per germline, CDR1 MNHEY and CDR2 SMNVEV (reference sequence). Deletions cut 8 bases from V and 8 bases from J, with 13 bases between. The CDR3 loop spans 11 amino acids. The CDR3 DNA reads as TGTGCCAGCGTATCCGGGCCAAAGCAGTACTTC. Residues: CASVSGPKQYF.

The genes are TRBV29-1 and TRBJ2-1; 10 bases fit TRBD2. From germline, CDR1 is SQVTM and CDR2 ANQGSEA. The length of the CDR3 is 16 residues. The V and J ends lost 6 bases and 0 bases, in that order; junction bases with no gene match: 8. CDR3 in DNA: TGCAGCGTGCCCCGGACTAGCGGTGGCTCCTACAATGAGCAGTTCTTC. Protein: CSVPRTSGGSYNEQFF.

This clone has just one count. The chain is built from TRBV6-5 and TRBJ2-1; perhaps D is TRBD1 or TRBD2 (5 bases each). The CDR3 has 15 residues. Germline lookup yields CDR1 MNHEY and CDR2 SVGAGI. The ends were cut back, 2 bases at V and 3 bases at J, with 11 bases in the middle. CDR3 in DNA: TGTGCCAGCAGTTACGCAGGGAGCGTCTACAATGAGCAGTTCTTC. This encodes CASSYAGSVYNEQFF.

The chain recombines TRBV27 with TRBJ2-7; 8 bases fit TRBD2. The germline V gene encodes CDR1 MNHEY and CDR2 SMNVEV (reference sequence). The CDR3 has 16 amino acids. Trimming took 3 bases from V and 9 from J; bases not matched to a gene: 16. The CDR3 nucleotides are TGTGCCAGCAGTTTCCCGGGTAGCGGGGTCCCCAGCCGGCAGTACTTC. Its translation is CASSFPGSGVPSRQYF.

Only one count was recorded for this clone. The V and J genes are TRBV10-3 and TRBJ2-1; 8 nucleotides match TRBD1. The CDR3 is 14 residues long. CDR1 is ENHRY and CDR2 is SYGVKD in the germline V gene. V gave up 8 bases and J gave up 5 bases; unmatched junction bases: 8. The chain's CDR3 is CAIGRQGSHNEQFF. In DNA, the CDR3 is TGTGCCATCGGACGACAGGGGTCCCACAATGAGCAGTTCTTC.

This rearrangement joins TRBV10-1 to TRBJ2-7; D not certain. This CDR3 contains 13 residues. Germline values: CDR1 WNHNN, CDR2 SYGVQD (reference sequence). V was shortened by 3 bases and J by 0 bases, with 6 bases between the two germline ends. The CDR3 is CASSEGSSYEQYF. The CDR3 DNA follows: TGCGCCAGCAGTGAAGGCAGCTCCTACGAGCAGTACTTC.

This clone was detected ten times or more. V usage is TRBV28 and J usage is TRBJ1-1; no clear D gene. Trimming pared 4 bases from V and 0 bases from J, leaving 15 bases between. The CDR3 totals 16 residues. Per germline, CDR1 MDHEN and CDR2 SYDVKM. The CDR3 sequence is CASSSHGLTMNTEAFF. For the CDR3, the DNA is TGTGCCAGCAGTTCCCACGGGCTAACAATGAACACTGAAGCTTTCTTT.

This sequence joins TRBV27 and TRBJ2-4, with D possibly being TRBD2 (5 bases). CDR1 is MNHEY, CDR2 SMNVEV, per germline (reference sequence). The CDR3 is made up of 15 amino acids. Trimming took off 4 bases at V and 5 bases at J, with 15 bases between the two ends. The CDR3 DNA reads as TGTGCCAGCAGTTCCCCGGGATGGAACCAAAACATTCAGTACTTC. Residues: CASSSPGWNQNIQYF.

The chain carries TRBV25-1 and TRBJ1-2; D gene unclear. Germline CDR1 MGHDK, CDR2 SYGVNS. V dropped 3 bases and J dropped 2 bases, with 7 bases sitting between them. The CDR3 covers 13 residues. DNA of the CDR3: TGTGCCAGCAGTGAGGTTAACAACTATGGCTACACCTTC. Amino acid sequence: CASSEVNNYGYTF.

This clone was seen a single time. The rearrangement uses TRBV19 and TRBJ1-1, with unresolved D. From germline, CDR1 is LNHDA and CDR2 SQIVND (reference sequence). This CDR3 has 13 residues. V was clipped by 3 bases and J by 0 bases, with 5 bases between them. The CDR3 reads CASSIELNTEAFF. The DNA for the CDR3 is TGTGCCAGTAGTATCGAGCTGAACACTGAAGCTTTCTTT. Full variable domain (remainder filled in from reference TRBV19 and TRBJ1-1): DGGITQSPKYLFRKEGQNVTLSCEQNLNHDAMYWYRQDPGQGLRLIYYSQIVNDFQKGDIAEGYSVSREKKESFPLTVTSAQKNPTAFYLCASSIELNTEAFFGQGTRLTVV.

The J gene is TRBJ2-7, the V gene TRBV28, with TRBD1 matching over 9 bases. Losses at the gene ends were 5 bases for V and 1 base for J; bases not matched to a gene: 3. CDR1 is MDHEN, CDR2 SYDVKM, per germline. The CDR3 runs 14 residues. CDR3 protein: CASSPGTGSYEQYF. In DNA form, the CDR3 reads TGTGCCAGCAGTCCGGGGACAGGGTCCTACGAGCAGTACTTC.

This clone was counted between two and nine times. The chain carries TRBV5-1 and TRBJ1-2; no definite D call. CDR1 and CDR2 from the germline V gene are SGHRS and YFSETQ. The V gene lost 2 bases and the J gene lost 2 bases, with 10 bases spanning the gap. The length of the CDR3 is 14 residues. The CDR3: CASSFDTGNYGYTF. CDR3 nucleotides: TGCGCCAGCAGCTTCGATACCGGGAACTATGGCTACACCTTC.

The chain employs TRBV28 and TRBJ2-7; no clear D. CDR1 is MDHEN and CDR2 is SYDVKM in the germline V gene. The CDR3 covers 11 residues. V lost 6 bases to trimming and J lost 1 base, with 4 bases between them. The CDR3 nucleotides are TGTGCCAGCAGCCAATCCTACGAGCAGTACTTC. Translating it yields CASSQSYEQYF. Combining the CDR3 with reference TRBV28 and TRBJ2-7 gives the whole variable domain DVKVTQSSRYLVKRTGEKVFLECVQDMDHENMFWYRQDPGLGLRLIYFSYDVKMKEKGDIPEGYSVSREKKERFSLILESASTNQTSMYLCASSQSYEQYFGPGTRLTVT.